This T cell receptor (beta chain) was identified during a study of OX40 agonist ivuxolimab in advanced cancers. The repertoire was sequenced with immunoSEQ multiplex PCR; TCRdb's copy has only in-frame clones and lacks some. The sample carries 40,000 to 50,000 clones, approximately 90% recorded once. The germline V gene encodes CDR1 SNHLY and CDR2 FYNNEI. V lost 3 bases to trimming and J lost 3 bases, with 11 bases between them. The CDR3 loop spans 14 amino acids. The chain combines TRBV2 with TRBJ2-5; tentatively, D is TRBD2 (6 bases). This TCR was sampled from an adult with an advanced solid tumor such as melanoma, head and neck, liver or kidney cancer. The sample here was CD4+ or CD8+ T cells sorted from blood, taken in a trial of the OX40 agonist ivuxolimab. The CDR3 loop is CASSDFGGEETQYF. The CDR3 DNA is TGTGCCAGCAGTGATTTCGGCGGGGAAGAGACCCAGTACTTC. Full variable domain (remainder filled in from reference TRBV2 and TRBJ2-5): EPEVTQTPSHQVTQMGQEVILRCVPISNHLYFYWYRQILGQKVEFLVSFYNNEISEKSEIFDDQFSVERPDGSNFTLKIRSTKLEDSAMYFCASSDFGGEETQYFGPGTRLLVL.